The 22 T cell receptor beta chains listed next were all sequenced from one sample in a study of Graves' ophthalmopathy and Graves' hyperthyroidism. Amplification targeted the TCR beta CDR3 regions, with RNA transcripts as the source material. The workflow started with a first-round RT-PCR run with HTBI primers and then moved on to a second-round multiplex PCR. MiXCR was run by TCRdb on the multiplex PCR reads, yielding one entry per CDR3 protein. Altogether roughly 380,000 distinct CDR3 sequences are present, roughly 14% being singletons, with the ten largest covering around 7%. Sequenced material: peripheral blood. The receptors were gathered from a woman under 30 with stable Graves' hyperthyroidism.

This clonotype has at least ten counts. The V and J genes are TRBV29-1 and TRBJ1-6; D gene uncertain. From germline, CDR1 is SQVTM and CDR2 ANQGSEA. There are 12 residues in the CDR3. Trimming took 0 bases from V and 12 from J, leaving 9 bases between them. For the CDR3, the DNA is TGCAGCGTTGAAGATCCGGGGAAACCCCTCCACTTT. This codes for CSVEDPGKPLHF.

A single count supports this clonotype. A much larger clone sits a single nucleotide away, making a read error possible. For the CDR3, the DNA is TGTACCAGCAGCTTAGTTCAGTTGGGCTACACCTTC. Protein: CTSSLVQLGYTF. V and J are TRBV7-2 and TRBJ1-2, with unresolved D. Germline assignment: CDR1 SGHTA and CDR2 FQGNSA. Trimming stripped 1 base from V and 8 bases from J, with 8 bases between. The CDR3 sequence is 12 residues long.

V gene TRBV9 combines with J gene TRBJ1-3; tentative D call: TRBD1 (6 bases). Trimming shortened V by 2 bases and J by 0 bases, and 9 bases separated the two germline ends. Germline lookup yields CDR1 SGDLS and CDR2 YYNGEE. The CDR3 has 15 residues. CDR3 region: CASSVHRASGNTIYF. The CDR3 region has the DNA TGTGCCAGCAGCGTTCACAGGGCCTCTGGAAACACCATATATTTT.

This clonotype has just a few counts. The J gene is TRBJ2-3, the V gene TRBV6-1, with D uncertain. The CDR3 covers 15 residues. V lost 5 bases to trimming and J lost 4 bases, with 16 bases between them. In germline, CDR1 is MNHNS, CDR2 SASEGT. The CDR3 nucleotides read TGTGCCAGCAGTCGATCCCGGCCGCCCTCAGATACGCAGTATTTT. This translates into CASSRSRPPSDTQYF.

This clonotype was picked up many times. The chain recombines TRBV12-3 or TRBV12-4 with TRBJ1-1; 8 bases align to TRBD1. This CDR3 contains 13 residues. V gave up 4 bases and J gave up 3 bases; unmatched junction bases: 1. The CDR3 sequence is CASSYRGDTEAFF. DNA for the CDR3: TGTGCCAGCAGTTACAGGGGGGACACTGAAGCTTTCTTT.

This clonotype was seen at least ten times. This sequence joins TRBV6-2 or TRBV6-3 and TRBJ1-5; D gene unclear. Trimming removed 6 bases from V and 7 bases from J, with 10 bases in between. The CDR3 is 12 amino acids. Per the germline V gene, CDR1 is MNHEY and CDR2 is SVGEGT. CDR3 DNA sequence: TGTGCCAGCAGGAAGGCTTGGCAGCCCCAGCATTTT. The encoded protein is CASRKAWQPQHF.

This clonotype was detected ten times or more. V usage is TRBV11-2 and J usage is TRBJ1-2, with D maybe TRBD1 (6 bases). Per the germline V gene, CDR1 is SGHAT and CDR2 is FQNNGV. The CDR3 has 13 residues. The V and J ends lost 9 bases and 4 bases respectively, with 15 bases between them. CDR3 DNA: TGTGCCAGTTCGGACAGCTCATTCTATGGCTACACCTTC. This translates into CASSDSSFYGYTF.

This clonotype was counted at least ten times. The chain links TRBV6-2 or TRBV6-3 to TRBJ1-5; TRBD1 aligns across 7 bases. CDR1 is MNHEY, CDR2 SVGEGT, per germline. Losses at the gene ends were 6 bases for V and 4 bases for J; bases not matched to a gene: 6. The CDR3 loop spans 14 amino acids. CDR3 in amino acids: CASRKGDSNQPQHF. Here the CDR3 DNA reads TGTGCCAGCAGAAAAGGGGACAGTAATCAGCCCCAGCATTTT.

In its sample, this clonotype was seen many times. The rearrangement joins TRBV6-2 or TRBV6-3 to TRBJ1-5; D not resolved. The CDR3 sequence is 17 residues long. The germline CDR1 and CDR2 sequences are MNHEY and SVGEGT. V shed 7 bases and J shed 0 bases, with 19 bases lying between them. This CDR3 is CASTKLSALYSNQPQHF. CDR3 DNA sequence: TGTGCCAGCACCAAGCTATCAGCCCTTTATAGCAATCAGCCCCAGCATTTT.

This clonotype was detected ten times or more. The V gene is TRBV29-1, the J gene TRBJ2-5, with a tentative D call TRBD1 (5 bases). Germline V lookup: CDR1 SQVTM, CDR2 ANQGSEA. The V gene lost 1 base and the J gene lost 1 base, with 13 bases spanning the gap. The CDR3 has 15 residues. DNA of the CDR3: TGCAGCGTTGAAGGTCGGGCAGGGCCCCAAGAGACCCAGTACTTC. Translating gives CSVEGRAGPQETQYF. Using reference TRBV29-1 and TRBJ2-5 for the parts outside the CDR3, the full variable domain is SAVISQKPSRDICQRGTSLTIQCQVDSQVTMMFWYRQQPGQSLTLIATANQGSEATYESGFVIDKFPISRPNLTFSTLTVSNMSPEDSSIYLCSVEGRAGPQETQYFGPGTRLLVL.

This clonotype occurred many times. The rearrangement uses TRBV11-2 and TRBJ1-1, with TRBD1 matching over 8 bases. The CDR3 consists of 13 residues. The V gene's germline CDR1 is SGHAT and CDR2 FQNNGV. Trimming at V came to 5 bases and at J to 6 bases, leaving 5 bases not matched to a gene. The CDR3 here is CASSPRTGPEAFF. The CDR3 DNA reads as TGTGCCAGCAGCCCCCGGACAGGGCCTGAAGCTTTCTTT.

This clonotype was counted ten times or more. V is TRBV6-1 and J is TRBJ2-7, with 7 bases matching TRBD1. V dropped 6 bases and J dropped 2; count of bases not matched to a gene: 10. Germline CDR1 reads MNHNS; CDR2 reads SASEGT. The CDR3 has 15 residues. CDR3 in amino acids: CASRPPGTVAYEQYF. CDR3 in DNA: TGTGCCAGCAGACCCCCCGGGACAGTAGCCTACGAGCAGTACTTC.

This rearrangement joins TRBV7-2 to TRBJ2-5; D is undetermined. The CDR3 sequence is 13 residues long. Germline V gives CDR1 SGHTA, CDR2 FQGNSA. The V and J ends lost 5 bases and 4 bases respectively, with 11 bases between them. For the CDR3, the DNA is TGTGCCAGCAGCGTCCCCGGCATAGAGACCCAGTACTTC. It is translated as CASSVPGIETQYF.

This clonotype occurred many times. V usage is TRBV6-1 and J usage is TRBJ1-1; the D is unclear. This CDR3 comprises 12 residues. With 6 bases removed from V and 1 base from J, the gap between germline ends came to 6 bases. Germline lookup yields CDR1 MNHNS and CDR2 SASEGT. CDR3 sequence (DNA): TGTGCCAGCAGCCATCAGAACACTGAAGCTTTCTTT. Translation gives CASSHQNTEAFF.

As for this clonotype: This may be a read error: a much more frequent sequence differs by one nucleotide. This chain links TRBV5-1 with TRBJ1-1; no reliable D call. The length of the CDR3 is 14 residues. Germline V CDR1 and CDR2: SGHRS, YFSETQ. The CDR3 protein is CASSANVGYTEACF. The CDR3 bases are TGCGCCAGCAGCGCTAACGTTGGGTACACTGAAGCTTGCTTT.

This clonotype has at least ten counts. The rearrangement links TRBV12-5 to TRBJ1-1, with 8 bases matching TRBD1. CDR3 size: 18 residues. V lost 7 bases, J lost 0 bases, and 16 bases stayed unmatched. Germline V gives CDR1 LGHNT, CDR2 FRNRAP. CDR3 bases: TGTGCTAGTGCCCGCTCGAGGACAGGGATTGGGATGAACACTGAAGCTTTCTTT. Translated: CASARSRTGIGMNTEAFF. The full variable domain, with the rest looked up from reference TRBV12-5 and TRBJ1-1, is DARVTQTPRHKVTEMGQEVTMRCQPILGHNTVFWYRQTMMQGLELLAYFRNRAPLDDSGMPKDRFSAEMPDATLATLKIQPSEPRDSAVYFCASARSRTGIGMNTEAFFGQGTRLTVV.

With respect to this clonotype: Given a much more abundant clone one base away, this may be a read error. The chain joins TRBV6-1 to TRBJ1-6, with a tentative D call TRBD1 (5 bases). The CDR3 is made up of 16 amino acids. V was trimmed by 2 bases and J by 6 bases, leaving 14 bases between them. The germline CDR1 and CDR2 sequences are MNHNS and SASEGT. CDR3 sequence: CASSEIVGASNSPLHF. CDR3 in DNA: TGTGCCAGCAGTGAAATCGTAGGGGCTAGTAATTCACCCCTCCACTTT.

At least ten counts were recorded for this clonotype. The V gene is TRBV7-9, the J gene TRBJ1-1; D may be TRBD1 (6 bases). The CDR3 consists of 12 residues. Germline loops: CDR1 SEHNR, CDR2 FQNEAQ (reference sequence). V was shortened by 6 bases and J by 11 bases, with 16 bases between the two germline ends. CDR3 DNA sequence: TGTGCCAGCAGTTTGGACAGCACGCGCGCTTTCTTT. Its protein is CASSLDSTRAFF.

This clonotype was found many times. This rearrangement joins TRBV24-1 to TRBJ1-2; TRBD1 aligns across 7 bases. The CDR3 spans 14 residues. Germline CDR1 and CDR2: KGHDR and SFDVKD. The J segment lost 1 base and the V segment lost 7 bases, leaving 5 bases of the junction unmatched. CDR3 sequence reads: CATSDQGVNYGYTF. CDR3 nucleotide sequence: TGTGCCACCAGCGATCAGGGGGTTAACTATGGCTACACCTTC.

This clonotype was found many times. This chain joins TRBV7-2 and TRBJ1-2; possibly TRBD1 for D (5 bases). The CDR3 totals 17 residues. Trimming removed 4 bases from V and 2 bases from J, with 20 bases in between. The germline CDR1 and CDR2 sequences are SGHTA and FQGNSA. The CDR3 DNA sequence: TGTGCCAGCAGCTCCCATATCCCCGGGACTGGCAACTATGGCTACACCTTC. Its protein product is CASSSHIPGTGNYGYTF.

For the CDR3, the DNA is TGTGCCAGCAGTGAATCCGGTTCAGACACTGAAGCTTTCTTT. It codes for CASSESGSDTEAFF. V is TRBV6-1 and J is TRBJ1-1; D not certain. Germline lookup yields CDR1 MNHNS and CDR2 SASEGT. The V end lost 2 bases, the J end lost 3 bases, and 10 bases lay between the germline ends. The CDR3 has 14 amino acids.

V usage is TRBV5-1 and J usage is TRBJ2-5, with D unclear. Germline loops: CDR1 SGHRS, CDR2 YFSETQ. CDR3 size: 15 residues. Trimming shortened V by 3 bases and J by 2 bases, and 14 bases separated the two germline ends. The CDR3: CASSSGPGMQETQYF. The CDR3 nucleotides are TGCGCCAGCAGCTCTGGGCCTGGGATGCAAGAGACCCAGTACTTC.